The T cell receptor (beta chain) under discussion was sequenced for a study of vaccination and CD4 T cells after COVID-19. Researchers used the Oncomine TCR Beta short-read assay to sequence DNA from cultured CD4+ T cells. Once CD4+ T cells had been cultured, genomic DNA was extracted from them. From the PCR reads, TCRdb called clonotypes with MiXCR, one entry per CDR3 protein. The data show around 10,000 distinct CDR3 sequences, about a third seen once. Trimming shortened V by 3 bases and J by 7 bases, and 19 bases separated the two germline ends. Germline V gene lookup returns CDR1 DFQATT and CDR2 SNEGSKA (reference sequence). The CDR3 consists of 15 residues. Notes on this clonotype: Its specificity is unknown.

Treatment denoted: approximately 11-day PBMC culture with coronavirus spike peptide pools or control peptides (ViraFEST assay). Before the COVID-19 pandemic (2011-2018), CD4+ T cells were obtained from the unexposed donor. Sequenced sample: CD4+ T cells from blood, cultured in vitro. The source of this sequence is a human donor in good health. V usage is TRBV20-1 and J usage is TRBJ2-1, with D maybe TRBD2 (5 bases). The CDR3 DNA reads as TGCAGTGCTAGCATAGGGAGCCCCCCATTGAATGAGCAGTTCTTC. It is translated as CSASIGSPPLNEQFF.